The rows below give T cell receptor beta chains drawn from one sample of a study of T cells in Graves' hyperthyroidism and ophthalmopathy. TCRdb independently ran MiXCR on the multiplex PCR reads; one entry per CDR3 protein. The sample yields hundreds of thousands of distinct CDR3 sequences, 15% to 20% seen once. Sample: blood. The receptors stem from a woman in her forties or fifties with Graves' hyperthyroidism that later progressed to Graves' ophthalmopathy. Each CDR3 is given with its conserved first and last residue. The D gene is left open where the match is weak. Some rows mark clone size as missing; the rest say once, few, many or name a class of expanded clone.

v_call,clone_size,j_call,d_call,cdr3_aa,cdr3_nt
TRBV2,many,TRBJ2-3,NA,CASSALAASTDTQYF,TGTGCCAGCAGTGCCTTAGCGGCTAGCACAGATACGCAGTATTTT
TRBV5-1,NA,TRBJ1-4,TRBD1,CASSFRQGINEKLFF,TGCGCCAGCAGCTTCAGACAGGGTATAAATGAAAAACTGTTTTTT
TRBV3-1,NA,TRBJ2-2,TRBD2,CASSQESLAGVLTGELFF,TGTGCCAGCAGCCAAGAGTCGCTAGCGGGGGTCCTCACCGGGGAGCTGTTTTTT
TRBV7-7,few,TRBJ2-5,NA,CASTTPGSETQYF,TGTGCTAGCACCACCCCGGGGTCTGAGACCCAGTACTTC
TRBV11-2,NA,TRBJ1-4,TRBD1,CASSSFPSGGKTSNEKLFF,TGTGCCAGCAGCTCCTTTCCGTCAGGGGGAAAAACATCTAATGAAAAACTGTTTTTT
TRBV27,many,TRBJ1-6,NA,CASRDDGAYNSPLHF,TGTGCCAGCAGGGATGACGGAGCTTATAATTCACCCCTCCACTTT
TRBV7-8,many,TRBJ2-1,NA,CASSPRGGENYNEQFF,TGTGCCAGCAGCCCCAGGGGGGGGGAAAACTACAATGAGCAGTTCTTC
TRBV7-7,few,TRBJ2-1,TRBD2,CASSLAPTGGSYNEQFF,TGTGCTAGCAGCTTAGCTCCGACGGGGGGCTCCTACAATGAGCAGTTCTTC
TRBV5-6,many,TRBJ1-1,NA,CASSFRASEAFF,TGTGCCAGCAGCTTTCGGGCCTCTGAAGCTTTCTTT
TRBV7-3,many,TRBJ2-3,TRBD2,CASGLGLAGVDTQYF,TGTGCCAGCGGACTCGGGCTAGCGGGGGTGGATACGCAGTATTTT